The 27 T cell receptor beta chains given below trace back to one sample, sequenced in a study of T-cell memory formation after mild COVID-19. TCRdb recomputed calls from the 5' RACE reads with MiXCR, one row per CDR3 protein. The sample yields 250,000 to 300,000 distinct CDR3 sequences, around 8% seen once. The sample taken for sequencing was PBMCs or a T cell subset sorted from them (not recorded which). The receptors originated from a man between 18 and 29 years old who had mild COVID-19 (a few samples of this study predate the infection). Cell type and time point are not known.

This clonotype was detected a few times. The rearrangement joins TRBV7-8 to TRBJ1-4; D not resolved. The CDR3 consists of 16 residues. CDR1 SGHVS and CDR2 FQNEAQ come from the germline V gene. Trimming left V 8 bases short and J 0 bases short, with 16 bases between. CDR3 sequence reads: CASQWAGIATNEKLFF. The CDR3 DNA follows: TGTGCCAGCCAATGGGCTGGCATTGCAACTAATGAAAAACTGTTTTTT. The variable domain in full, completed from reference TRBV7-8 and TRBJ1-4, reads GAGVSQSPRYKVAKRGQDVALRCDPISGHVSLFWYQQALGQGPEFLTYFQNEAQLDKSGLPSDRFFAERPEGSVSTLKIQRTQQEDSAVYLCASQWAGIATNEKLFFGSGTQLSVL.

The V call is TRBV15, the J call TRBJ2-5; D might be TRBD2 (5 bases). CDR1 LNHNV and CDR2 YYDKDF come from the germline V gene (reference sequence). The CDR3 has 13 residues. The V and J ends lost 6 bases and 5 bases respectively, with 13 bases between them. DNA for the CDR3: TGTGCCACCAGGGACCGGGGTCGGGAGACCCAGTACTTC. Encoded protein: CATRDRGRETQYF.

This clonotype has a handful of counts. The CDR3 reads CASSGGGNNEQFF. The CDR3 bases are TGTGCCAGCTCCGGTGGGGGGAACAATGAGCAGTTCTTC. The chain employs TRBV12-3 or TRBV12-4 and TRBJ2-1, with a tentative D call TRBD2 (6 bases). CDR3 length: 13 residues. V was trimmed by 8 bases and J by 5 bases, leaving 13 bases between them.

V and J are TRBV9 and TRBJ1-4; no clear D. The germline CDR1 and CDR2 sequences are SGDLS and YYNGEE. This CDR3 comprises 16 residues. Deletions cut 3 bases from V and 7 bases from J, with 19 bases between. CDR3: CASSASPTERGEKLFF. The CDR3 DNA reads TGTGCCAGCAGCGCCTCCCCGACGGAGCGTGGTGAAAAACTGTTTTTT. Drawing the rest from reference TRBV9 and TRBJ1-4, the complete variable domain is DSGVTQTPKHLITATGQRVTLRCSPRSGDLSVYWYQQSLDQGLQFLIQYYNGEERAKGNILERFSAQQFPDLHSELNLSSLELGDSALYFCASSASPTERGEKLFFGSGTQLSVL.

This clonotype came up many times. The V gene is TRBV7-2, the J gene TRBJ2-1, with 13 bases lining up with TRBD2. The CDR3 has 14 amino acids. CDR1 and CDR2 from the germline V gene are SGHTA and FQGNSA. The V segment lost 5 bases and the J segment 13 bases; nucleotides outside the gene matches: 8. The CDR3 coding sequence is TGTGCCAGCAGCGGACTAGCGGGGGAGCGATATCAGTTCTTC. Its translation: CASSGLAGERYQFF.

The rearrangement uses TRBV27 and TRBJ2-5; D possibly corresponds to TRBD2 (6 bases). V lost 5 bases, J lost 5 bases, and 18 bases lay in between. Germline V gene data show CDR1 as MNHEY and CDR2 as SMNVEV (reference sequence). The CDR3 length is 15 residues. CDR3 coding DNA: TGTGCCAGCAGTGCCATGTCTACAGGAGGGGAGACCCAGTACTTC. Its protein is CASSAMSTGGETQYF.

This clonotype was found a few times. J is TRBJ2-1 and V is TRBV5-1; D is tentatively TRBD1 or TRBD2 (6 bases each). CDR1 SGHRS and CDR2 YFSETQ come from the germline V gene. The CDR3 has 15 amino acids. Between the trimmed V and J ends, which lost 7 bases and 2 bases, there was a span of 16 bases. CDR3 protein: CASAPRRGTYNEQFF. In DNA, the CDR3 is TGCGCCAGCGCCCCAAGGAGGGGGACCTACAATGAGCAGTTCTTC.

Many counts were recorded for this clonotype. The gene calls are TRBV6-2 or TRBV6-3 and TRBJ2-1, with D maybe TRBD2 (6 bases). CDR1 and CDR2 from the germline V gene are MNHEY and SVGEGT. V lost 2 bases to trimming and J lost 0 bases, with 8 bases between them. CDR3 size: 15 residues. DNA of the CDR3: TGTGCCAGCAGTTACGCGGGGAGCTCCTACAATGAGCAGTTCTTC. Amino acid sequence: CASSYAGSSYNEQFF.

This chain joins TRBV5-1 and TRBJ1-5; 7 positions match TRBD1. The junction had 7 bases not matched to a gene; V was cut back by 0 bases and J by 7 bases. The CDR3 has 15 residues. The V gene's germline CDR1 is SGHRS and CDR2 YFSETQ. This CDR3 is CASSLDPGGEQPQHF. The DNA for the CDR3 is TGCGCCAGCAGCTTGGATCCAGGGGGTGAGCAGCCCCAGCATTTT.

This clonotype was found many times. V is TRBV10-3 and J is TRBJ2-3, with D hard to call. Germline V lookup: CDR1 ENHRY, CDR2 SYGVKD. This CDR3 has 15 residues. V lost 4 bases and J 0 bases, leaving 11 bases between the germline ends. Here the CDR3 reads CAISVRQTSTDTQYF. As DNA, the CDR3 is TGTGCCATCAGTGTTAGGCAGACTAGCACAGATACGCAGTATTTT.

J is TRBJ2-7 and V is TRBV3-1; D might be TRBD1 or TRBD2, each matching 5 bases. V was pared by 2 bases and J by 5 bases, with 16 bases between. The V gene's germline CDR1 is LGHDT and CDR2 YNNKEL (reference sequence). The length of the CDR3 is 15 residues. The CDR3 protein is CASSQLVNGDDEQYF. The DNA of the CDR3 is TGTGCCAGCAGCCAATTAGTAAACGGGGACGACGAGCAGTACTTC.

This clonotype was counted a few times. The chain employs TRBV20-1 and TRBJ2-3; D gene ambiguous. Looked up from germline, CDR1 is DFQATT and CDR2 is SNEGSKA (reference sequence). The CDR3 totals 11 residues. Trimming left V 1 base short and J 4 bases short, with 3 bases between. The CDR3 sequence is CSARVSDTQYF. DNA of the CDR3: TGCAGTGCTAGAGTATCAGATACGCAGTATTTT.

The chain uses TRBV7-2 and TRBJ1-5; D call uncertain. The V end lost 3 bases, the J end lost 0 bases, and 9 bases lay between the germline ends. Germline lookup yields CDR1 SGHTA and CDR2 FQGNSA. The CDR3 runs 15 residues. CDR3 amino acids: CASSFTPNSNQPQHF. Written as DNA, the CDR3 is TGTGCCAGCAGCTTTACACCAAATAGCAATCAGCCCCAGCATTTT.

This clonotype has a handful of counts. The chain joins TRBV18 to TRBJ2-7, with D possibly being TRBD2 (6 bases). Germline-derived CDR1 and CDR2 are KGHSH and LQKENI. CDR3 length: 16 amino acids. The ends were cut back, 6 bases at V and 3 bases at J, with 21 bases in the middle. The CDR3, as DNA: TGTGCCAGCTCGCCGGGGGATACGAGAATATACTACGAGCAGTACTTC. Translation: CASSPGDTRIYYEQYF.

This clonotype was detected only a few times. The chain joins TRBV12-3 or TRBV12-4 to TRBJ2-3; possibly TRBD1 for D (5 bases). This CDR3 is 15 amino acids long. The V gene lost 6 bases and the J gene lost 3 bases, with 16 bases spanning the gap. Here the CDR3 DNA reads TGTGCCAGCAGCATTCACGGACCAGGGACAGATACGCAGTATTTT. Its translation: CASSIHGPGTDTQYF.

There are many counts of this clonotype. This chain links TRBV5-1 with TRBJ2-7; weak D call: TRBD1 (5 bases). The germline V and J ends were trimmed by 0 bases and 2 bases, with 9 bases remaining between them. This CDR3 is built from 14 residues. Germline V gene data show CDR1 as SGHRS and CDR2 as YFSETQ. CDR3 sequence reads: CASSLGQSTYEQYF. The CDR3 nucleotides are TGCGCCAGCAGCTTGGGACAGTCAACCTACGAGCAGTACTTC.

This clonotype was seen at least ten times. The rearrangement links TRBV7-2 to TRBJ1-1; no firm D call. The length of the CDR3 is 14 residues. Germline V CDR1 and CDR2: SGHTA, FQGNSA. Trimming removed 5 bases at V and 1 base at J, with 11 bases between. The CDR3 DNA is TGTGCCAGCAGCCCTACAGCGGGGAACACTGAAGCTTTCTTT. Its protein is CASSPTAGNTEAFF.

In this sample, this clonotype turned up a few times. The chain recombines TRBV4-1 with TRBJ1-2; 7 nucleotides agree with TRBD1. The germline gives CDR1 MGHRA, CDR2 YSYEKL. The length of the CDR3 is 14 residues. V lost 4 bases to trimming and J lost 5 bases; unmatched junction nucleotides: 7. For the CDR3, the DNA is TGCGCCAGCAGCCCCCCCGGACAGGTGTATGGCTACACCTTC. It codes for CASSPPGQVYGYTF.

This clonotype was counted only a few times. The CDR3 DNA reads as TGCGCCAGCAGCCAAGATTTCCCAGCCTCTAATGAGCAGTTCTTC. It encodes CASSQDFPASNEQFF. The chain joins TRBV4-1 to TRBJ2-1; D ambiguous. Trimming stripped 0 bases from V and 7 bases from J, with 13 bases between. This CDR3 contains 15 residues. Germline V gene sequence: CDR1 MGHRA, CDR2 YSYEKL.

This clonotype was seen ten or more times. The rearrangement joins TRBV7-9 to TRBJ1-2; D perhaps matches TRBD1 (5 bases). This CDR3 is 14 amino acids long. Germline V lookup: CDR1 SEHNR, CDR2 FQNEAQ (reference sequence). V was trimmed by 4 bases and J by 3 bases, leaving 12 bases between them. The CDR3: CASSSASGHYGYTF. CDR3 in DNA: TGTGCCAGCAGCTCCGCCTCGGGACACTATGGCTACACCTTC.

V is TRBV12-3 or TRBV12-4 and J is TRBJ2-7; D gene unclear. Deletions cut 3 bases from V and 5 bases from J, with 11 bases between. The CDR3 covers 13 residues. CDR3: CASSFLGNNEQYF. The CDR3 DNA sequence: TGTGCCAGCAGTTTTTTAGGGAACAACGAGCAGTACTTC.

This chain joins TRBV6-5 and TRBJ1-5, with TRBD1 identical over 7 bases. The CDR3 length is 17 residues. With V trimmed by 0 bases and J by 0 bases, 5 bases remained unmatched. Germline-derived CDR1 and CDR2 are MNHEY and SVGAGI. The CDR3 loop reads CASSYSSAGGSNQPQHF. CDR3 coding DNA: TGTGCCAGCAGTTACTCGAGCGCAGGGGGTAGCAATCAGCCCCAGCATTTT.

The J gene is TRBJ1-5, the V gene TRBV6-5; D not resolved. The V gene lost 7 bases and the J gene lost 4 bases, with 11 bases spanning the gap. From germline, CDR1 is MNHEY and CDR2 SVGAGI. The CDR3 length is 13 residues. The CDR3 loop reads CASTPGGNQPQHF. DNA for the CDR3: TGTGCCAGCACCCCAGGCGGGAATCAGCCCCAGCATTTT.

This clonotype was recorded many times. This chain uses TRBV7-8 with TRBJ2-3; 7 bases match TRBD1. The germline V gene encodes CDR1 SGHVS and CDR2 FQNEAQ. V lost 4 bases to trimming and J lost 3 bases; unmatched junction nucleotides: 7. The CDR3 runs 15 residues. CDR3 sequence (DNA): TGTGCCAGCAGCTCGATCGGCAGGGGGACAGATACGCAGTATTTT. Its translation: CASSSIGRGTDTQYF.

CDR3 sequence: CATSRGTSGGAGTDTQYF. The CDR3 coding sequence is TGTGCCACCAGCAGAGGGACTAGCGGGGGGGCCGGCACAGATACGCAGTATTTT. The chain is built from TRBV15 and TRBJ2-3, with 15 bases lining up with TRBD2. Germline values: CDR1 LNHNV, CDR2 YYDKDF (reference sequence). The CDR3 contains 18 residues. The V segment lost 1 base and the J segment 1 base; nucleotides outside the gene matches: 3.

The CDR3 is CASSLWSEGYEQYF. The CDR3 DNA sequence: TGTGCCAGCAGCCTCTGGTCCGAGGGGTACGAGCAGTACTTC. The chain combines TRBV7-2 with TRBJ2-7; D tentatively reads TRBD1 or TRBD2 (5 bases each). This CDR3 contains 14 residues. In germline, CDR1 is SGHTA, CDR2 FQGNSA. V was pared by 5 bases and J by 4 bases, with 15 bases between.

This clonotype was observed a few times. This rearrangement joins TRBV10-3 to TRBJ2-7; a possible D gene is TRBD1 (6 bases). V lost 6 bases and J 0 bases, leaving 9 bases between the germline ends. This CDR3 is 13 amino acids long. Germline values: CDR1 ENHRY, CDR2 SYGVKD. CDR3 in amino acids: CAIRKQGSYEQYV. The CDR3 DNA is TGTGCCATCAGGAAACAGGGCTCCTACGAGCAGTACGTC.